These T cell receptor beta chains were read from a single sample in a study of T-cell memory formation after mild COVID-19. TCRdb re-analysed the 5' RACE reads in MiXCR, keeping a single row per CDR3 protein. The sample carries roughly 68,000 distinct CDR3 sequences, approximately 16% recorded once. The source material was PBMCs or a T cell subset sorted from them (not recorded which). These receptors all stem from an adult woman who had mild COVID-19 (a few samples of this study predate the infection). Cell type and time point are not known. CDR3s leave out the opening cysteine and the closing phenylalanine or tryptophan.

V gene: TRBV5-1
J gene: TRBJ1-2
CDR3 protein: ASSLVGGSNYGYT

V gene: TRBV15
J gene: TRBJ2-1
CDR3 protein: ATSGWKNEQF

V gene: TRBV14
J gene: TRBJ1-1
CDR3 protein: ASSQRGGQTEAF

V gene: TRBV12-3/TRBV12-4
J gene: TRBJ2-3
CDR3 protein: ASSLGRTQY

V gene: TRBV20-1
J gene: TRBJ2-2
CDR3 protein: SASEAVAGELF

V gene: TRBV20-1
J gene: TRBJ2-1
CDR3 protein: SARASLVPGGGPNEQF

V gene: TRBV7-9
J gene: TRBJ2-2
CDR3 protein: ASSWPTVNTGELF

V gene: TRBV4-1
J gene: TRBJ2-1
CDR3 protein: ASSQDAGTGAYNEQF

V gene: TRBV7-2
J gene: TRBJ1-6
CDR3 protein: ASSLGSPGEGSPLH

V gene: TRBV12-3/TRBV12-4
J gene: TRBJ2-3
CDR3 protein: ASTEGAGHFTDTQY

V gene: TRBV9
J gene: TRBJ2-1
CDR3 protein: ASSVAWRATNNEQF

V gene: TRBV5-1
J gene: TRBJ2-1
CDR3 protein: ASSSGQDYNEQF

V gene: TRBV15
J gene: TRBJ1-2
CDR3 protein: ATSIHRDNYYGYT

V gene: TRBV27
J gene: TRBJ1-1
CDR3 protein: ASGQGYTEAF

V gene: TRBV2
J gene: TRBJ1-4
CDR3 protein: ASSEPGEGRGEKLF

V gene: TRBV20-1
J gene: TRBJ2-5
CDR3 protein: SLPQGAGETQY

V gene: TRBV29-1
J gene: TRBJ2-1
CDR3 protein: SVAGQASSYNEQF

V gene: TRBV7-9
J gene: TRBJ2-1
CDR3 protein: ASSSGLAGGPYNEQF

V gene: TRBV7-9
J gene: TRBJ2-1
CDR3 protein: AGAGGPSYNEQF

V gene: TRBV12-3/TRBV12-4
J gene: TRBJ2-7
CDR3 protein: ASSLGTGYSYEQY

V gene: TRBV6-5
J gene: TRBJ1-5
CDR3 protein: ASSYSRDQPQH

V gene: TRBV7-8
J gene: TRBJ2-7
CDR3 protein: ASTPSGNGYEQY

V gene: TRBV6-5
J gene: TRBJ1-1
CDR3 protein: ASSFSPARNTEAF

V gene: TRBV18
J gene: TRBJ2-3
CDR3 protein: ASSPPGGDDTQY

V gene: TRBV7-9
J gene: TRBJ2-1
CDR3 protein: ASSYRANEQF

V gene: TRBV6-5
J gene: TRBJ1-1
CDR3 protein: ASSYFGEHTEAF

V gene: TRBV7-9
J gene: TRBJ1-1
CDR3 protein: ASSSTWTGFIEAF

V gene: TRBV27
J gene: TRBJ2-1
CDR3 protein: ASSLKFSGGPSLEQF

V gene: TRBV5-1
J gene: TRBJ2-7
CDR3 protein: ASSSRQDPSGQY

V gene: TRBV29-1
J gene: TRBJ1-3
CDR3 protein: SVVDANTIY

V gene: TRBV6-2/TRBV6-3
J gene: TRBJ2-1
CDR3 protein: ASSYVSNEQF

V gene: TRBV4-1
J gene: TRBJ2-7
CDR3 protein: ASSQDFPGDYEQY

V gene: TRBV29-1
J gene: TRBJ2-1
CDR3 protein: SVGTSGDYNEQF

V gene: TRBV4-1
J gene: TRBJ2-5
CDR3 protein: ASSQTTGGETQY

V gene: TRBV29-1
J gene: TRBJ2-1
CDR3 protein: SALLQNNEQF

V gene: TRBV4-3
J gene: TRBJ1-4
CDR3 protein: ASSQDPGTQSTNEKLF

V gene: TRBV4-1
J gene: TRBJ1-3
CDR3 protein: ASKAGNTIY

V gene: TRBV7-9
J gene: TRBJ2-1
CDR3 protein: ASSSPFEQF

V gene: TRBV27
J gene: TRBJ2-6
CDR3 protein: ASTLSYSGANVLT

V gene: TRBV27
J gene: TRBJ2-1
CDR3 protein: ASRDSLHGYNEQF

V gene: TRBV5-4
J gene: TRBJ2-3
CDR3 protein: ASSLGGGYTDTQY

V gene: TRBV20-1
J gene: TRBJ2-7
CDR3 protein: SARDRTSGLDEQY

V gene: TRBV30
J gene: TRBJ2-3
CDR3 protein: AWSAADPSTDTQY

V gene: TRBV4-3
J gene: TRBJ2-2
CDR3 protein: ASSQDFRGSGELF

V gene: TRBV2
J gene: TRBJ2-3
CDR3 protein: ASSVWTRGSTDTQY

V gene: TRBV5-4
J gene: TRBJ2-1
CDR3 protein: ASSIAGEQSYNEQF

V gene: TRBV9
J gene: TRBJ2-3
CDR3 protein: ASSHNRPTSTDTQY

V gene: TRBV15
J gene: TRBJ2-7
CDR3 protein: ATSRTSGSYEQY

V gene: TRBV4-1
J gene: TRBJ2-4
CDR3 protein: ASSFSTSGGDIQY

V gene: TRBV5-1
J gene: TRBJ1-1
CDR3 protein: ASSQGQLNTEAF

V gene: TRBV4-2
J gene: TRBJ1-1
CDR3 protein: ASSQPGTNTEAF

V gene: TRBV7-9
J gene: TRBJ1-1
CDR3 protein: ASSLALGQGIWNTEAF

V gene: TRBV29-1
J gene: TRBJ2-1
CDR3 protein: SALDPRVLSGGGF

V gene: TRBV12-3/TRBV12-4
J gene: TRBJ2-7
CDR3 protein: ASTLGTGGREQY

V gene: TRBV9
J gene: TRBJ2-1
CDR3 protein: ASSPSSGGTNEQF

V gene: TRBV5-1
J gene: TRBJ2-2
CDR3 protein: ASSFSGTNTGELF

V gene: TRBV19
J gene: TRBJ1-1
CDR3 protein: ASSIVGMTEAF

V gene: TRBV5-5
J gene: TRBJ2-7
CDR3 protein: ASSLGLAIYEQY

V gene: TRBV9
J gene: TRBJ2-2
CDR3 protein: ASSIASGGSGELF